The T cell receptor (beta chain) described here comes from a study of OX40 agonist ivuxolimab in advanced cancers. Study observations and caveats: Among T cells, CD8+ cells averaged more expanded clones than CD4+ cells.

V lost 4 bases, J lost 4 bases, and 14 bases lay in between. The CDR3 contains 14 residues. From germline, CDR1 is SGDLS and CDR2 YYNGEE. Method: immunoSEQ multiplex PCR; TCRdb's copy keeps in-frame clones and lacks some. The sample shows 69,000 or so clones, around 84% of them seen only once. Worth noting for this clone: The antigen is unknown.

The chain is built from TRBV9 and TRBJ1-2; the D gene is possibly TRBD1 (5 bases). The TCR was taken from an adult with an advanced solid tumor such as melanoma, head and neck, liver or kidney cancer. The material sequenced was CD4+ or CD8+ T cells sorted from blood, taken in a trial of the OX40 agonist ivuxolimab. CDR3 nucleotides: TGTGCCAGCAGCCCCCCGGGGCTCGGCTATGGCTACACCTTC. Its protein is CASSPPGLGYGYTF. The variable domain in full, with the rest retrieved from reference TRBV9 and TRBJ1-2, is DSGVTQTPKHLITATGQRVTLRCSPRSGDLSVYWYQQSLDQGLQFLIQYYNGEERAKGNILERFSAQQFPDLHSELNLSSLELGDSALYFCASSPPGLGYGYTFGSGTRLTVV.